This TCR beta chain emerged from a study of vaccination and CD4 T cells after COVID-19. Overall study: Drawing of post-COVID samples took place a median roughly 100 days after diagnosis (range 35 to 161). Post-vaccination samples were procured at a median of 72 days following dose two (range 14 to 241). Overlapping peptides covering the spike proteins of SARS-CoV-2, HCoV-NL63, HCoV-OC43 and HCoV-229E were added to stimulate cells.

The Oncomine TCR Beta short-read assay was applied to DNA of cultured CD4+ T cells. TCRdb called the PCR reads again in MiXCR, with one record for every CDR3 protein. Found here are more than 15,000 distinct CDR3 sequences, around two fifths of them singletons; the top ten hold about 14%. As for treatment: roughly 11-day PBMC culture with coronavirus spike peptide pools or control peptides (ViraFEST assay). The table lists this clonotype with a few counts. Its antigen is unidentified. The CDR3 has 12 residues. V was shortened by 0 bases and J by 7 bases, with 4 bases between the two germline ends. CDR1 is LGHNA, CDR2 YNFKEQ, per germline.

Sequenced material: CD4+ T cells from blood, cultured in vitro. The chain uses TRBV4-2 and TRBJ2-1, with D uncertain. The sequence came from a human donor who had recovered from COVID-19. CDR3 DNA sequence: TGTGCCAGCAGCCAAGACTTGAATGAGCAGTTCTTC. This translates into CASSQDLNEQFF.